This T cell receptor beta chain appears in the sequencing data of a study of blood T cell repertoires in COVID-19. As for the study in general: Samples taken during acute and convalescent COVID-19 were collected in the United States, Italy and Spain.

The Seattle site enrolled patients during active infection and followed them longitudinally. Methods used by the authors: How many nucleated cells were present was estimated from reference gene primer amplification. This table comes from immunoSEQ multiplex PCR, and its TCRdb copy is limited to in-frame clones, with some not included. Clone size and V and J calls were adopted from that table, with D and trimming inferred from the DNA. The sample has approximately 180,000 clones, roughly 88% seen once. The CDR3 covers 15 residues. V was clipped by 3 bases and J by 10 bases; unmatched bases: 8. Germline assignment: CDR1 MNHEY and CDR2 SMNVEV (reference sequence).

V usage is TRBV27 and J usage is TRBJ1-6, with 8 bases lining up with TRBD1. Specimen: peripheral blood. The receptor was derived from a woman aged 40 to 50 with COVID-19, enrolled during active disease. The CDR3 DNA reads as TGTGCCAGCAGTTTCTATCAGGGGGCGCGATCACCCCTCCACTTT. Protein sequence: CASSFYQGARSPLHF.